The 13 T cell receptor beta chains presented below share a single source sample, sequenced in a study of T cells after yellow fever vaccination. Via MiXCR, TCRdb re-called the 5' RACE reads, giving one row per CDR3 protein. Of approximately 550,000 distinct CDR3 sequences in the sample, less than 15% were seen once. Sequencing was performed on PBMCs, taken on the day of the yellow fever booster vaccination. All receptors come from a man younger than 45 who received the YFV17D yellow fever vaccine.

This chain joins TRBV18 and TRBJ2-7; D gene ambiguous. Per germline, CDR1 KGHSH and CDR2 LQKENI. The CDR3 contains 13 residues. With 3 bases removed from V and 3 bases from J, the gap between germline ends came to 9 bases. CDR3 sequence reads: CASSPALIYEQYF. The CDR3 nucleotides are TGTGCCAGCTCACCGGCGTTAATCTACGAGCAGTACTTC.

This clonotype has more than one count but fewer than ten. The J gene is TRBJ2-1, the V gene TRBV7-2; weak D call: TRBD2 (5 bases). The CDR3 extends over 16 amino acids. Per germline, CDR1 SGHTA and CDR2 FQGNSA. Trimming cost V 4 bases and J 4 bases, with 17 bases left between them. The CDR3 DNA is TGTGCCAGCAGCTCGCGGGCACTACTCACTTACAATGAGCAGTTCTTC. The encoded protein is CASSSRALLTYNEQFF.

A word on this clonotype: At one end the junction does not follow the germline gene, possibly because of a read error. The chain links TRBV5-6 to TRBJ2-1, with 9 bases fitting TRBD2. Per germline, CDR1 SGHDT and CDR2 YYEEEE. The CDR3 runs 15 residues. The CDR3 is CASSPRLAAHNEQLF. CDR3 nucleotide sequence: TGTGCCAGCAGCCCCCGACTAGCGGCTCACAATGAGCAGTTGTTC.

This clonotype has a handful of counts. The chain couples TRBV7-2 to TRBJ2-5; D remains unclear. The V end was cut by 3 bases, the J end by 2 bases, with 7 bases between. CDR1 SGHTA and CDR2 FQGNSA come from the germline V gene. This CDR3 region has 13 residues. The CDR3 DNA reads TGTGCCAGCAGCTTTATTAGACAAGAGACCCAGTACTTC. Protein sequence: CASSFIRQETQYF.

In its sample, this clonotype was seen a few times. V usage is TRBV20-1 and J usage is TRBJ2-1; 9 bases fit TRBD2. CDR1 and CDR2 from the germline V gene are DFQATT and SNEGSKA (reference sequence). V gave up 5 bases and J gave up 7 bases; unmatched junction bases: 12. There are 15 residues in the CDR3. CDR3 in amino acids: CSAPDFLAGLNEQFF. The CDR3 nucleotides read TGCAGTGCTCCAGATTTTCTAGCGGGGCTGAATGAGCAGTTCTTC.

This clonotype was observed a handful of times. CDR3 sequence (DNA): TGTGCCAGCAGCCCTTTTCCGGGAGACTATGACACCGGGGAGCTGTTTTTT. Translation: CASSPFPGDYDTGELFF. The chain is built from TRBV9 and TRBJ2-2; perhaps TRBD2 as D (6 bases). Per the germline V gene, CDR1 is SGDLS and CDR2 is YYNGEE. The CDR3 covers 17 residues. V lost 4 bases and J lost 3, with 19 bases in between.

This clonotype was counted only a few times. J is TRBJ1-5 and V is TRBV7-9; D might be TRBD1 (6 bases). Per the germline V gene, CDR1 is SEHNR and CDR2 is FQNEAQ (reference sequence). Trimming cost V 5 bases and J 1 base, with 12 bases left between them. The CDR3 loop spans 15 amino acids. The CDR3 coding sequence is TGTGCCAGCAGCCAAGGGGGTTCGAGCAATCAGCCCCAGCATTTT. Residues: CASSQGGSSNQPQHF.

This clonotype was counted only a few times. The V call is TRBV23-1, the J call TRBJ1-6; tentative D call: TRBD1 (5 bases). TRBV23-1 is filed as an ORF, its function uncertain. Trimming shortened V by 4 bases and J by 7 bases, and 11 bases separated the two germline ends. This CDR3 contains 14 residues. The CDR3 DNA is TGCGCCAGCAGTCCCCGGGACGGAAATTCACCCCTCCACTTT. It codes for CASSPRDGNSPLHF.

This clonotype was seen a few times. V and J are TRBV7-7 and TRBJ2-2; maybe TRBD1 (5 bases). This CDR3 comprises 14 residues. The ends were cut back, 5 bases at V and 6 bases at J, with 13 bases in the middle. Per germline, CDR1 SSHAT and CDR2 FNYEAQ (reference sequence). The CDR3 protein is CASSPGQGSGELFF. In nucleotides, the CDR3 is TGTGCCAGCAGCCCCGGACAAGGGTCCGGGGAGCTGTTTTTT.

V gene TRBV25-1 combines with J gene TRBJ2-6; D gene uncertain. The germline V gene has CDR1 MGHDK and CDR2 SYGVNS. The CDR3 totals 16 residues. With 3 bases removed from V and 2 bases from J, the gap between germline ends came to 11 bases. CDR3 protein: CASSDEARTGANVLTF. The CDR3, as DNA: TGTGCCAGCAGTGACGAGGCGCGGACTGGGGCCAACGTCCTGACTTTC.

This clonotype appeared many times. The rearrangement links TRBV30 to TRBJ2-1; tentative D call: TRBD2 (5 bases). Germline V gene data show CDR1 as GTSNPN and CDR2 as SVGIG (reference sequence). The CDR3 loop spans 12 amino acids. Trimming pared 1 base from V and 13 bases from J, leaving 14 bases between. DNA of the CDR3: TGTGCCTGGAGTGGCGGGTCAATGAGACAGTTCTTC. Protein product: CAWSGGSMRQFF.

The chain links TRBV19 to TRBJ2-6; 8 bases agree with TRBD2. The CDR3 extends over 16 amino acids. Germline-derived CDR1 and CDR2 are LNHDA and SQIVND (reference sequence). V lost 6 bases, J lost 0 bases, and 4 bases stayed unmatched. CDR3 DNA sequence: TGTGCCAGTAGCCCGGGAGGGGCCTCTGGGGCCAACGTCCTGACTTTC. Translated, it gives CASSPGGASGANVLTF.

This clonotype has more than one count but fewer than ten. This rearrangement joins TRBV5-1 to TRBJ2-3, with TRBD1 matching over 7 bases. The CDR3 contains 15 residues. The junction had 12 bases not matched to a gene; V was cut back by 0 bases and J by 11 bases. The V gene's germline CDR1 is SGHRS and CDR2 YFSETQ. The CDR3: CASSLGDRQGQGQYF. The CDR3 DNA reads TGCGCCAGCAGCTTGGGGGATCGACAGGGTCAAGGGCAGTATTTT.